This T cell receptor (beta chain) was sequenced during a study of shared clonotypes between healthy human individuals. V dropped 5 bases and J dropped 4 bases, with 14 bases sitting between them. The CDR3 has 14 amino acids. In germline, CDR1 is MDHEN, CDR2 SYDVKM. Profiled with immunoSEQ multiplex PCR; TCRdb holds only in-frame clones, not every one. This table holds 2.3 million or so clones, over 85% found once. This sequence was found in a man younger than 30 in good health. Some clones in this sample may be carry-over from other donors' samples. This chain links TRBV28 with TRBJ1-2, with D possibly being TRBD1 (5 bases). The sample taken for sequencing was naive CD4+ T cells from PBMCs. Subset described: CD45RA+ positively selected. In nucleotides, the CDR3 is TGTGCCAGCAGTCGAGCCCCAGGGAGCTATGGCTACACCTTC. It is translated as CASSRAPGSYGYTF.